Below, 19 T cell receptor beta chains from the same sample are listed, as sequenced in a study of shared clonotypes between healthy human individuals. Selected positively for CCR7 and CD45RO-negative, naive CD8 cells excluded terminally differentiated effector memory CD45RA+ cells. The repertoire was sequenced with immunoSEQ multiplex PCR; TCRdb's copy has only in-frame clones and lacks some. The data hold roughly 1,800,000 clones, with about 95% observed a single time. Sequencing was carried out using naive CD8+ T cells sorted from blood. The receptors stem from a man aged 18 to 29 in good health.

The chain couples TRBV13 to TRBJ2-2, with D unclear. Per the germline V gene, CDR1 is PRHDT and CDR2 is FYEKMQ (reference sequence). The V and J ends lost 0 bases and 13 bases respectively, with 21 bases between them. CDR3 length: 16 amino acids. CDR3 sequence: CASSLGSGPHDSWLFF. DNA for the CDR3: TGTGCCAGCAGCTTAGGTTCTGGACCCCACGATTCGTGGCTGTTTTTT.

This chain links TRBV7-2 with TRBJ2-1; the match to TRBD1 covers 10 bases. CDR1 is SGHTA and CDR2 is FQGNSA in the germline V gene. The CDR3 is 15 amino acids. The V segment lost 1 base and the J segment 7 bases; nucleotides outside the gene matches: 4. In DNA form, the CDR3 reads TGTGCCAGCAGCTTAGAGACAGGGGGCTATAATGAGCAGTTCTTC. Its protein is CASSLETGGYNEQFF. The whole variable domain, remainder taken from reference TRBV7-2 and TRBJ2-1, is GAGVSQSPSNKVTEKGKDVELRCDPISGHTALYWYRQSLGQGLEFLIYFQGNSAPDKSGLPSDRFSAERTGGSVSTLTIQRTQQEDSAVYLCASSLETGGYNEQFFGPGTRLTVL.

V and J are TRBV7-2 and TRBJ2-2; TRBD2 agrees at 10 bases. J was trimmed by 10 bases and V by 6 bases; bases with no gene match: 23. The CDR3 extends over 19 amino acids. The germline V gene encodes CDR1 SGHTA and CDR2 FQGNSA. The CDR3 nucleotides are TGTGCCAGCAGGCCAAGCCTGCAGATTGCTAGCGGGAGTAACGAGGAGCTGTTTTTT. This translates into CASRPSLQIASGSNEELFF.

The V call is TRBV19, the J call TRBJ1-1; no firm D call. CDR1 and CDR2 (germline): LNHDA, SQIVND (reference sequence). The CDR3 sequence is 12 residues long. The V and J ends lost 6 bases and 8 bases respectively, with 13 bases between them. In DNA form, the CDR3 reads TGTGCCAGTAGCCCGGGAGCTTTCGAAGCTTTCTTT. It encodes CASSPGAFEAFF.

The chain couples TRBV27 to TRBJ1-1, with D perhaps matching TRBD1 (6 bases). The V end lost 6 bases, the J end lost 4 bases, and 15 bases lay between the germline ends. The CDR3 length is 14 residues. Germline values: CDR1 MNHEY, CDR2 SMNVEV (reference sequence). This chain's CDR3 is CASRPRGGGTEAFF. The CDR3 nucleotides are TGTGCCAGCAGGCCCAGGGGTGGTGGCACTGAAGCTTTCTTT.

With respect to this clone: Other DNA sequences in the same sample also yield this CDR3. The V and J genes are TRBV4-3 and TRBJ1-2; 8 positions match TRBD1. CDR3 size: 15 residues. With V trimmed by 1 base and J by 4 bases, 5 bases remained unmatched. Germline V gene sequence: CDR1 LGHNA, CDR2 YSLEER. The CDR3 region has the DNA TGCGCCAGCAGCCAAGGTACAGGGGGAGGCTATGGCTACACCTTC. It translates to CASSQGTGGGYGYTF.

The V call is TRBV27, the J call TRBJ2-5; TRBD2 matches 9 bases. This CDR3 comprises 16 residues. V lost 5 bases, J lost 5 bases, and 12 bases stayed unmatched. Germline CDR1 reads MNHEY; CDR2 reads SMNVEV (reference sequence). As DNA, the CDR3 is TGTGCCAGCAGTCCTGGGACTAGCCTTCGGAGGGAGACCCAGTACTTC. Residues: CASSPGTSLRRETQYF.

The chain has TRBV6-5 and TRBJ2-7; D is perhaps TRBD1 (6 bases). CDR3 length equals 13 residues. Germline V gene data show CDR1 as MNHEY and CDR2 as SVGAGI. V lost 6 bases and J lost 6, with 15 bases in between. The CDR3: CASRYRERGEQYF. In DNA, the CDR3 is TGTGCCAGCAGATACAGGGAGCGTGGCGAGCAGTACTTC.

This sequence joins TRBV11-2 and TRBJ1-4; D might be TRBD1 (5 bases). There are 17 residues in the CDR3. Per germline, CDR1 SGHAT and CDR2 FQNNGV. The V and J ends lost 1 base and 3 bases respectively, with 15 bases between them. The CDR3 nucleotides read TGTGCCAGCAGCTTAGCTTCCGGCTGGGGGTCTAATGAAAAACTGTTTTTT. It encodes CASSLASGWGSNEKLFF.

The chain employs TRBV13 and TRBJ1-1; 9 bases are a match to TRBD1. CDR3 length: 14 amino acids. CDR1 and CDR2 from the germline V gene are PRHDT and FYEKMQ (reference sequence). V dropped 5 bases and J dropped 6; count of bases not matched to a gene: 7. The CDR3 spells CASSLADRGPEAFF. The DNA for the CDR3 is TGTGCCAGCAGCCTCGCGGACAGGGGTCCTGAAGCTTTCTTT.

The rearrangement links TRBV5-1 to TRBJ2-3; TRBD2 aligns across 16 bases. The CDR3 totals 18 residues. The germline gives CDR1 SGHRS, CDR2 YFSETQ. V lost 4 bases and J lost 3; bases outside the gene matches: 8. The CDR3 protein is CASSGGTSGRASTDTQYF. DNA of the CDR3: TGCGCCAGCAGCGGGGGGACTAGCGGGAGGGCCTCGACAGATACGCAGTATTTT.

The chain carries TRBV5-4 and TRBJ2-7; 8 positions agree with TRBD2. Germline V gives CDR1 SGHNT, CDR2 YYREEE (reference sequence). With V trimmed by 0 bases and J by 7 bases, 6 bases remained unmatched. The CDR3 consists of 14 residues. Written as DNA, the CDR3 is TGTGCCAGCAGCTTGGAATTAGCGGGATCGGAGCAGTACTTC. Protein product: CASSLELAGSEQYF.

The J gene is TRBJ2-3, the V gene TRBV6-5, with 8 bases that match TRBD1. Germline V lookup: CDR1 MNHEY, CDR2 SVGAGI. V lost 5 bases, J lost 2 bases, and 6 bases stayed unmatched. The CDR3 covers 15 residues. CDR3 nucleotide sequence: TGTGCCAGCAGTCCGGGACAGGCCCCCACAGATACGCAGTATTTT. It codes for CASSPGQAPTDTQYF.

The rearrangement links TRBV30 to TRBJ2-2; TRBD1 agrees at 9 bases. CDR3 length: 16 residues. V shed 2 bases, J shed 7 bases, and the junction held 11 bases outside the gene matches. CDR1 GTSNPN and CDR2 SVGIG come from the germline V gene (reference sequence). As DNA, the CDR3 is TGTGCCTGGAGTCCAACCGGGACAGGGTTTAACGGGGAGCTGTTTTTT. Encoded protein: CAWSPTGTGFNGELFF.

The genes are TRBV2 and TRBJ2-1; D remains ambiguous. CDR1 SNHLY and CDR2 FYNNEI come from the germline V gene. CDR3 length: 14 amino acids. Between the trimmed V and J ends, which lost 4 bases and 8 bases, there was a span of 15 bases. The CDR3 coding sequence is TGTGCCAGCAGTGGTCTTAGAGTAGTCGATGAGCAGTTCTTC. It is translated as CASSGLRVVDEQFF.

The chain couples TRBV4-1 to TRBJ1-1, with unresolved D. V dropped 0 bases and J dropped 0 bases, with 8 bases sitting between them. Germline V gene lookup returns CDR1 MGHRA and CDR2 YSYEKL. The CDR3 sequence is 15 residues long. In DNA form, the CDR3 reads TGCGCCAGCAGCCAAGAAGACACCCTGAACACTGAAGCTTTCTTT. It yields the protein CASSQEDTLNTEAFF.

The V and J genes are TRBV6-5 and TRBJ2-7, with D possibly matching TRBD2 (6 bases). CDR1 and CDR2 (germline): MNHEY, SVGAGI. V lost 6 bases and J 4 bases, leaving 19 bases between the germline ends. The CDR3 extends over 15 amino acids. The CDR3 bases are TGTGCCAGCAGCCTAGGAGGGCAGGGCGAGTACGAGCAGTACTTC. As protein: CASSLGGQGEYEQYF.

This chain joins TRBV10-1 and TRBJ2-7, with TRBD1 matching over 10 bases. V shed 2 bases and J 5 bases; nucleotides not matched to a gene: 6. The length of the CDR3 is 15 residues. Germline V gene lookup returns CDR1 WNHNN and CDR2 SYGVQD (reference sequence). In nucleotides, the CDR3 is TGCGCCAGCAGTGAGGGGGGGACAGGGGAGGACGAGCAGTACTTC. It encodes CASSEGGTGEDEQYF.

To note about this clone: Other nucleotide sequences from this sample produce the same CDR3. CDR3 DNA: TGTGCCAGCAGTTACAGCCCAGGGACCTACGAGCAGTACTTC. Protein product: CASSYSPGTYEQYF. The V and J genes are TRBV6-5 and TRBJ2-7, with D perhaps TRBD1 (5 bases). CDR1 and CDR2 from the germline V gene are MNHEY and SVGAGI. This CDR3 has 14 amino acids. Between the trimmed V and J ends, which lost 2 bases and 2 bases, there was a span of 10 bases.